This T cell receptor beta chain emerged from a study of OX40 agonist ivuxolimab in advanced cancers. This CDR3 spans 15 amino acids. V was cut by 4 bases and J by 0 bases, with 9 bases left in between. Germline assignment: CDR1 MDHEN and CDR2 SYDVKM. This table comes from immunoSEQ multiplex PCR, and its TCRdb copy is limited to in-frame clones, with some not included. The sample yields about 74,000 clones, more than 65% seen once. This clone was counted a few times. Its antigen remains unknown. Study observations and caveats: Circulating CD4+ and CD8+ T cells showed clonal expansion by week 6 at 0.1 to 3.0 mg/kg.

V usage is TRBV28 and J usage is TRBJ2-2; unclear D gene. The receptor was derived from an adult with an advanced solid tumor such as melanoma, head and neck, liver or kidney cancer. The specimen comprised CD4+ or CD8+ T cells sorted from blood, sampled in a trial of the OX40 agonist ivuxolimab. The CDR3 loop is CASSWAFANTGELFF. Written as DNA, the CDR3 is TGTGCCAGCAGTTGGGCTTTCGCGAACACCGGGGAGCTGTTTTTT.